This T cell receptor beta chain was captured in a study of T cells after yellow fever vaccination. Study overall: Fractions of low cell number were prepared using SMART-Seq v4 Ultra Low Input.

Germline loops: CDR1 LNHDA, CDR2 SQIVND (reference sequence). The CDR3 runs 15 residues. Germline trimming cut 5 bases from V and 9 bases from J; bases unmatched to any gene: 12. TCRdb passed the 5' RACE reads through MiXCR, listing each CDR3 protein once. The sample lists 500,000 to 700,000 distinct CDR3 sequences, roughly 21% seen once, with approximately 14% in the top ten. This clonotype came up a few times. Its antigen is as yet unknown. Study-wide points: Though it reached lower strength, the secondary response hit its peak faster, day 5 versus 15. Contaminants from the bulk population, in the form of abundant clonotypes, could be found in FACS-sorted repertoires. Post-booster reappearance was seen for most primary-vaccination clones (around 96% CD4, around 90% CD8).

The chain has TRBV19 and TRBJ2-2; 7 bases are a match to TRBD1. Sequencing used PBMCs, obtained 15 days after the yellow fever booster vaccination. This clonotype originated in a man aged 30 to 39 who received the YFV17D yellow fever vaccine. The CDR3 DNA is TGTGCCAGTAGTCCCCCGGGACAGTTAGTCCGGGAGCTGTTTTTT. This translates into CASSPPGQLVRELFF.